The 19 T cell receptor beta chains reported below all come from one sample, sequenced in a study of T cell responses to AZD1222 COVID-19 vaccine. Measured with immunoSEQ multiplex PCR; TCRdb has only the in-frame clones, and not every one. The data contain 150,000 to 180,000 clones, 90% of them singletons. The input for sequencing was peripheral blood, taken on day 0 of AZD1222 vaccination. The receptors stem from an adult in good health.

The CDR3 DNA follows: TGTGCCAGCAGCGGCCTGGACAGGGGGGATGGCTACACCTTC. Protein sequence: CASSGLDRGDGYTF. This chain uses TRBV9 with TRBJ1-2; 10 bases are shared with TRBD1. The CDR3 covers 14 residues. Per germline, CDR1 SGDLS and CDR2 YYNGEE. Trimming removed 3 bases from V and 6 bases from J; junction bases left unmatched: 5.

This clone was seen more than once but under ten times. The chain has TRBV7-3 and TRBJ1-1; 9 positions match TRBD1. Per the germline V gene, CDR1 is SGHTA and CDR2 is FQGTGA. V shed 5 bases and J 6 bases; nucleotides not matched to a gene: 10. The CDR3 runs to 15 residues. In nucleotides, the CDR3 is TGTGCCAGCAGCACAACCACAGGGGGCAGATCTGAAGCTTTCTTT. It yields the protein CASSTTTGGRSEAFF.

The chain couples TRBV19 to TRBJ2-1; D remains ambiguous. Trimming stripped 3 bases from V and 5 bases from J, with 11 bases between. The CDR3 consists of 14 residues. CDR1 and CDR2 from the germline V gene are LNHDA and SQIVND (reference sequence). The CDR3 protein is CASSINPLNNEQFF. The DNA for the CDR3 is TGTGCCAGTAGTATCAACCCCTTGAACAATGAGCAGTTCTTC.

The genes are TRBV6-2 or TRBV6-3 and TRBJ2-7; TRBD2 aligns across 11 bases. V lost 8 bases to trimming and J lost 0 bases; unmatched junction nucleotides: 9. The CDR3 sequence is 16 residues long. CDR1 MNHEY and CDR2 SVGEGT come from the germline V gene. The DNA for the CDR3 is TGTGCCAGCCGCCAGGTAGCGGGGGGGGACTCCTACGAGCAGTACTTC. Its protein product is CASRQVAGGDSYEQYF.

V gene TRBV19 combines with J gene TRBJ2-1, with 9 bases matching TRBD2. This CDR3 is built from 14 residues. CDR1 and CDR2 (germline): LNHDA, SQIVND (reference sequence). V trimming: 8 bases; J trimming: 0 bases; junction bases outside the gene matches: 2. CDR3 in DNA: TGTGCCAGTGCGACTAGCGGCTCCTACAATGAGCAGTTCTTC. Translating gives CASATSGSYNEQFF. Drawing the rest from reference TRBV19 and TRBJ2-1, the complete variable domain is DGGITQSPKYLFRKEGQNVTLSCEQNLNHDAMYWYRQDPGQGLRLIYYSQIVNDFQKGDIAEGYSVSREKKESFPLTVTSAQKNPTAFYLCASATSGSYNEQFFGPGTRLTVL.

The V call is TRBV30, the J call TRBJ1-2; D is uncertain. The germline V gene encodes CDR1 GTSNPN and CDR2 SVGIG (reference sequence). This CDR3 is built from 13 residues. V lost 4 bases, J lost 4 bases, and 13 bases lay in between. The CDR3 sequence: CAWMISMSYGYTF. The CDR3, as DNA: TGTGCCTGGATGATATCTATGTCCTATGGCTACACCTTC.

The rearrangement joins TRBV5-1 to TRBJ2-7; D perhaps matches TRBD2 (6 bases). The ends were cut back, 6 bases at V and 5 bases at J, with 18 bases in the middle. Germline V CDR1 and CDR2: SGHRS, YFSETQ. The CDR3 has 14 residues. In DNA, the CDR3 is TGCGCCAGCACCCCGACCGGGGGTTCCCACGAGCAGTACTTC. Translation gives CASTPTGGSHEQYF.

V gene TRBV19 combines with J gene TRBJ1-1; D may be TRBD1 (6 bases). V was cut by 3 bases and J by 5 bases, with 16 bases left in between. The CDR3 is made up of 15 amino acids. Germline assignment: CDR1 LNHDA and CDR2 SQIVND (reference sequence). The CDR3: CASSIGTWEGTEAFF. The CDR3 DNA reads as TGTGCCAGTAGTATTGGGACATGGGAGGGGACTGAAGCTTTCTTT.

The rearrangement joins TRBV27 to TRBJ1-6; 9 bases align to TRBD1. The junction had 7 bases not matched to a gene; V was cut back by 5 bases and J by 8 bases. Germline V gene data show CDR1 as MNHEY and CDR2 as SMNVEV (reference sequence). This CDR3 has 15 amino acids. CDR3 sequence: CASSLGTGWDSPLHF. The CDR3 DNA is TGTGCCAGCAGTCTCGGGACAGGGTGGGATTCACCCCTCCACTTT.

The chain has TRBV3-1 (or the pseudogene TRBV3-2) and TRBJ1-1; no clear D. Trimming cost V 7 bases and J 3 bases, with 15 bases left between them. The germline V gene encodes CDR1 LGHDT and CDR2 YNNKEL (reference sequence). The CDR3 sequence is 14 residues long. CDR3 coding DNA: TGTGCCAGCAAGGTTGGTCAGTTGGACACTGAAGCTTTCTTT. Residues: CASKVGQLDTEAFF.

This sequence joins TRBV19 and TRBJ1-4; 7 bases agree with TRBD1. V gave up 2 bases and J gave up 1 base; unmatched junction bases: 10. Germline CDR1 reads LNHDA; CDR2 reads SQIVND (reference sequence). The CDR3 consists of 18 residues. DNA of the CDR3: TGTGCCAGTAGTATAATTGGGCGCAGGGGGAAAACTAATGAAAAACTGTTTTTT. This sequence encodes CASSIIGRRGKTNEKLFF.

The chain joins TRBV7-9 to TRBJ1-2; D is perhaps TRBD1 (5 bases). The germline CDR1 and CDR2 sequences are SEHNR and FQNEAQ (reference sequence). The CDR3 loop spans 12 amino acids. The ends were cut back, 5 bases at V and 5 bases at J, with 9 bases in the middle. The CDR3 loop reads CASSQGAYGYTF. The CDR3 DNA follows: TGTGCCAGCAGCCAAGGGGCATATGGCTACACCTTC.

V is TRBV28 and J is TRBJ1-1, with 9 bases lining up with TRBD1. The V gene end was trimmed by 4 bases and the J gene end by 10 bases; junction bases not matched to a gene: 4. Germline V gene lookup returns CDR1 MDHEN and CDR2 SYDVKM. The CDR3 has 12 amino acids. Here the CDR3 DNA reads TGTGCCAGCAGTTCCCCGGACAGGGGAGCTTTCTTT. Translated, it gives CASSSPDRGAFF.

This CDR3 is CASSPPNVGREQYF. In nucleotides, the CDR3 is TGTGCCAGCAGTCCCCCTAATGTGGGCCGCGAGCAGTACTTC. J is TRBJ2-7 and V is TRBV28; D unresolved. Germline values: CDR1 MDHEN, CDR2 SYDVKM. This CDR3 comprises 14 residues. Trimming pared 5 bases from V and 6 bases from J, leaving 17 bases between. Full variable domain (outside the CDR3, taken from reference TRBV28 and TRBJ2-7): DVKVTQSSRYLVKRTGEKVFLECVQDMDHENMFWYRQDPGLGLRLIYFSYDVKMKEKGDIPEGYSVSREKKERFSLILESASTNQTSMYLCASSPPNVGREQYFGPGTRLTVT.

The chain couples TRBV11-3 to TRBJ1-1, with 7 positions matching TRBD1. Trimming cost V 3 bases and J 7 bases; bases outside gene matches: 8. This CDR3 comprises 14 residues. CDR1 is SGHNT, CDR2 YENEEA, per germline. CDR3 sequence reads: CASSFHRGTVEAFF. The CDR3 DNA is TGTGCCAGCAGCTTCCACAGGGGAACGGTTGAAGCTTTCTTT.

This chain's CDR3 is CASSLKQGRWYEKLFF. The CDR3 coding sequence is TGTGCCAGCAGCTTAAAACAGGGGCGCTGGTACGAAAAACTGTTTTTT. The chain combines TRBV7-9 with TRBJ1-4, with TRBD1 matching 7 bases. This CDR3 is 16 amino acids long. The V segment lost 2 bases and the J segment 8 bases; nucleotides outside the gene matches: 11. Germline-derived CDR1 and CDR2 are SEHNR and FQNEAQ (reference sequence).

This sequence joins TRBV6-5 and TRBJ2-2; the D is unclear. Trimming pared 6 bases from V and 1 base from J, leaving 12 bases between. The CDR3 extends over 15 amino acids. In germline, CDR1 is MNHEY, CDR2 SVGAGI. CDR3 coding DNA: TGTGCCAGCAGGACTGAGTCGTGGAACACCGGGGAGCTGTTTTTT. Protein product: CASRTESWNTGELFF.

The chain joins TRBV19 to TRBJ1-2, with no clear D. The V gene lost 1 base and the J gene lost 8 bases, with 5 bases spanning the gap. CDR3 length: 11 residues. CDR1 is LNHDA and CDR2 is SQIVND in the germline V gene (reference sequence). The CDR3 protein is CASSIGRGYTF. The CDR3 region has the DNA TGTGCCAGTAGTATAGGTAGGGGCTACACCTTC.

V gene TRBV30 combines with J gene TRBJ1-4, with 8 bases aligning to TRBD1. V shed 3 bases, J shed 6 bases, and the junction held 6 bases outside the gene matches. This CDR3 region has 14 residues. Germline V gene sequence: CDR1 GTSNPN, CDR2 SVGIG (reference sequence). The CDR3 sequence: CAWSRTGSDEKLFF. In DNA, the CDR3 is TGTGCCTGGAGCAGGACAGGGAGCGATGAAAAACTGTTTTTT.